This T cell receptor (beta chain) appears in the sequencing data of a study of human T cells and chemical hapten exposure. The CDR3 is 18 residues long. Germline V CDR1 and CDR2: MNHEY, SVGEGT. Trimming pared 0 bases from V and 2 bases from J, leaving 19 bases between. This clonotype was recorded at least ten times. TCRdb re-called the RACE reads with MiXCR, one entry per CDR3 protein. The sample consists of approximately 92,000 distinct CDR3 sequences, roughly an eighth of them appearing once. The sample's time point: patch test 2, 6 weeks after DPC sensitization. Sample treatment: therapeutic diphenylcyclopropenone sensitization with weekly scalp DPC.

V gene TRBV6-2 or TRBV6-3 combines with J gene TRBJ1-2; maybe TRBD1 (5 bases). This sequence was found in a woman aged 40 to 50 with alopecia areata. Some clones in this sample may be carry-over from other donors' samples. The sequenced sample was whole blood, obtained in connection with sensitization to the hapten diphenylcyclopropenone (DPC). CDR3 residues: CASSYSGTTLGGNYGYTF. The CDR3 nucleotides are TGTGCCAGCAGTTACTCGGGGACCACGCTTGGCGGGAACTATGGCTACACCTTC.